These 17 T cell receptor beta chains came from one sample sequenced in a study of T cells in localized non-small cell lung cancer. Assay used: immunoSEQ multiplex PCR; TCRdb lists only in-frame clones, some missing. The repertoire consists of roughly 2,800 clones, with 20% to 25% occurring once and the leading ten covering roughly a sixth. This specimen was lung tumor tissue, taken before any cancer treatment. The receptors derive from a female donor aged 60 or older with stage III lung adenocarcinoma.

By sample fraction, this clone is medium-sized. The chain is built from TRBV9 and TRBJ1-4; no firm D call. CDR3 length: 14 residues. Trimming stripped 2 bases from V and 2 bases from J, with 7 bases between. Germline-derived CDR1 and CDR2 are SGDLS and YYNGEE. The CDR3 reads CASSVSGTNEKLFF. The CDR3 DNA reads TGTGCCAGCAGCGTCAGTGGGACTAATGAAAAACTGTTTTTT. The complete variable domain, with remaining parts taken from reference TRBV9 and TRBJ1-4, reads DSGVTQTPKHLITATGQRVTLRCSPRSGDLSVYWYQQSLDQGLQFLIQYYNGEERAKGNILERFSAQQFPDLHSELNLSSLELGDSALYFCASSVSGTNEKLFFGSGTQLSVL.

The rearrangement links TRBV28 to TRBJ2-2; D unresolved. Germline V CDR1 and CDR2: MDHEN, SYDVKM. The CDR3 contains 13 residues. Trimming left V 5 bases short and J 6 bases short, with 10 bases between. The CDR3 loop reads CASSLLHSGELFF. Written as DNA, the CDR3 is TGTGCCAGCAGTCTCCTTCATTCCGGGGAGCTGTTTTTT.

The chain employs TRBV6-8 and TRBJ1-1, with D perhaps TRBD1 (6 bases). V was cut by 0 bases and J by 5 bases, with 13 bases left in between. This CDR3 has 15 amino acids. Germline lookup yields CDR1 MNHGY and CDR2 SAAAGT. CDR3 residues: CASSYSEGVGTEAFF. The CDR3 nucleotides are TGTGCCAGCAGTTACTCGGAGGGGGTAGGGACTGAAGCTTTCTTT.

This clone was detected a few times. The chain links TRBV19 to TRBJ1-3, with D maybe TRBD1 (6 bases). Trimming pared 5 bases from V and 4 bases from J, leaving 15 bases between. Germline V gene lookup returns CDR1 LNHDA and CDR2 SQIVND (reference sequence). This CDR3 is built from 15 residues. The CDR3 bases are TGTGCCAGTAGTGGGCGAACAGGGACCGGAAACACCATATATTTT. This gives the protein CASSGRTGTGNTIYF.

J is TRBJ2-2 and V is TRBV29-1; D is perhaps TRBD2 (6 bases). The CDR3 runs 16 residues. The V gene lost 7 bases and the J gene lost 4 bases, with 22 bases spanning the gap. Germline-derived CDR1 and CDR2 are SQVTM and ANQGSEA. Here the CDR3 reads CSAPGLPGDGTGELFF. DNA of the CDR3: TGCAGCGCTCCGGGACTGCCCGGCGATGGCACCGGGGAGCTGTTTTTT.

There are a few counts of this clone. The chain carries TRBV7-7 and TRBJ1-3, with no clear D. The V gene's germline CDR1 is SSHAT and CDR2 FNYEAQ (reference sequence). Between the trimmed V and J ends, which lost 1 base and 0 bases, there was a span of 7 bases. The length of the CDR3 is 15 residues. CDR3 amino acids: CASSLGANSGNTIYF. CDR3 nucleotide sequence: TGTGCCAGCAGCTTAGGAGCCAACTCTGGAAACACCATATATTTT.

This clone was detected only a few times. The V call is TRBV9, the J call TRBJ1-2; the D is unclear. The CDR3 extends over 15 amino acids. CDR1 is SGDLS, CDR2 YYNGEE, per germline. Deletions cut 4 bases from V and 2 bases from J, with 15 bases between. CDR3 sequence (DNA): TGTGCCAGCAGCCCCTCTCCGAGCGGCAACTATGGCTACACCTTC. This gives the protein CASSPSPSGNYGYTF.

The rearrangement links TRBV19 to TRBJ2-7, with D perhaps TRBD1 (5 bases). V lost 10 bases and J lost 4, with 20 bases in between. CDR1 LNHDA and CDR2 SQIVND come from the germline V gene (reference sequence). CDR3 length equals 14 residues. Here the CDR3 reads CAKGKQGSPYEQYF. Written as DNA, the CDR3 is TGTGCCAAGGGAAAGCAGGGTTCACCTTACGAGCAGTACTTC.

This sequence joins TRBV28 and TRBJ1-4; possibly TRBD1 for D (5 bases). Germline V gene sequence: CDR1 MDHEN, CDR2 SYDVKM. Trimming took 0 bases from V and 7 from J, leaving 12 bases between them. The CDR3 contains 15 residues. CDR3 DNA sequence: TGTGCCAGCAGTTTATGGGGAGGGGTCAGTGAAAAACTGTTTTTT. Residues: CASSLWGGVSEKLFF.

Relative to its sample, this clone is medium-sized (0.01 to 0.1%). This CDR3 is CASSEGPHNEKLFF. The CDR3 region has the DNA TGTGCCAGCAGCGAGGGACCCCATAATGAAAAACTGTTTTTT. This chain links TRBV11-3 with TRBJ1-4; D is perhaps TRBD1 (5 bases). This CDR3 is built from 14 residues. CDR1 and CDR2 from the germline V gene are SGHNT and YENEEA. V was pared by 5 bases and J by 4 bases, with 11 bases between.

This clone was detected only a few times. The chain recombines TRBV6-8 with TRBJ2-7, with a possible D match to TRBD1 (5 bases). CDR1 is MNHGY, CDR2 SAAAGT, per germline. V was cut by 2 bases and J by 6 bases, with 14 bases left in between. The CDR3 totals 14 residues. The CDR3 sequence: CASSYGPGFGEQYF. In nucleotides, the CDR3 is TGTGCCAGCAGTTACGGGCCAGGGTTTGGCGAGCAGTACTTC.

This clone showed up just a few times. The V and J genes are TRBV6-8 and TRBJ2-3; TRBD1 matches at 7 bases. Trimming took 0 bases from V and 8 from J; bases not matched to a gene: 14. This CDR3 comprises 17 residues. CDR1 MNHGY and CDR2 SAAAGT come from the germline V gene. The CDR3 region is CASSYSGDSMIGRTQYF. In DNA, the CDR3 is TGTGCCAGCAGTTACTCGGGGGACAGCATGATAGGTCGTACGCAGTATTTT.

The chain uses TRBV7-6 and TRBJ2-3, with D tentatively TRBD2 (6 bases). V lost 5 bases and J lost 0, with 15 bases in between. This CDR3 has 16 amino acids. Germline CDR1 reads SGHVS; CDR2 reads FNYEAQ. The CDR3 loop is CASSRIRDSSTDTQYF. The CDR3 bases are TGTGCCAGCAGCCGCATCCGGGACTCGAGCACAGATACGCAGTATTTT.

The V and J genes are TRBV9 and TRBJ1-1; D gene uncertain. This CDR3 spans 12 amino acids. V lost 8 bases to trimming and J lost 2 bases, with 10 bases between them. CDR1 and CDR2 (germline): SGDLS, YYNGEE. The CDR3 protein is CASTRGNTEAFF. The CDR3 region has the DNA TGTGCCAGTACACGGGGAAACACTGAAGCTTTCTTT.

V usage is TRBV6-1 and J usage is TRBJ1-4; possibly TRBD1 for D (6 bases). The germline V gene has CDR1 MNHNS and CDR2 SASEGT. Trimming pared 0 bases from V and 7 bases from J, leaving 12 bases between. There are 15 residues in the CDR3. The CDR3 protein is CASSEAGQSSEKLFF. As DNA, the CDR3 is TGTGCCAGCAGTGAAGCGGGACAAAGTTCTGAAAAACTGTTTTTT.

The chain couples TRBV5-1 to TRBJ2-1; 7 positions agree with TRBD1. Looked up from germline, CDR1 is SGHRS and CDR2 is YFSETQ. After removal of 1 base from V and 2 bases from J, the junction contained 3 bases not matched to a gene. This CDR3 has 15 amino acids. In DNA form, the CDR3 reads TGCGCCAGCAGCTTGCGACAGGGCACCTACAATGAGCAGTTCTTC. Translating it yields CASSLRQGTYNEQFF.

The DNA of the CDR3 is TGTGCCACCAGCCGGTCAACTAGCGGGAGGGCGAACACCGGGGAGCTGTTTTTT. This gives the protein CATSRSTSGRANTGELFF. V and J are TRBV15 and TRBJ2-2; 13 bases line up with TRBD2. The CDR3 has 18 residues. Germline CDR1 LNHNV, CDR2 YYDKDF (reference sequence). V shed 5 bases and J 0 bases; nucleotides not matched to a gene: 6.